The rows below give T cell receptor beta chains drawn from one sample of a study of blood T cell repertoires in COVID-19. Sequencing used immunoSEQ multiplex PCR; TCRdb keeps in-frame clones, though not all of them. The sample shows approximately 290,000 clones, around 87% of them seen only once. Sequencing was done on a sample of PBMCs or T cells enriched from blood (not recorded which). The source of these receptors is a woman aged 18-35 years with acute COVID-19. Both conserved end residues are part of each CDR3. D genes are given only for firm matches. Rows give clone size only sometimes, using once, few, many, or a class for an expanded clone.

size	V	J	D	length	DNA	CDR3
.	TRBV4-2	TRBJ1-2	TRBD1	14	TGTGCCAGCAGCCAACTTGACAGGGTCTATGGCTACACCTTC	CASSQLDRVYGYTF
once	TRBV29-1	TRBJ1-1	.	14	TGCAGCGTTCAAGGGCAGGCAGGCGACACTGAAGCTTTCTTT	CSVQGQAGDTEAFF
.	TRBV27	TRBJ1-1	TRBD1	14	TGTGCCAGCAGTCCCGACAGGGTGAGAAGCCAAGCTTTCTTT	CASSPDRVRSQAFF
.	TRBV2	TRBJ2-7	.	12	TGTGCCAGCAATGGACAGTCCTACGAGCAGTACTTC	CASNGQSYEQYF
.	TRBV30	TRBJ1-3	.	17	TGTGCCTGGAGTCCTCCGGAGGCAACGGCATCTGGAAACACCATATATTTT	CAWSPPEATASGNTIYF
.	TRBV2	TRBJ2-1	.	15	TGTGCCAGCACCCTGAACAGCGGGGGACAGAATGAGCAGTTCTTC	CASTLNSGGQNEQFF
once	TRBV28	TRBJ2-7	.	13	TGTGCCAGCAGACGCCACCAGTCCTACGAGCAGTACTTC	CASRRHQSYEQYF
.	TRBV29-1	TRBJ1-2	TRBD1	12	TGCAGCGTCAGGACAGGGTACTATGGCTACACCTTC	CSVRTGYYGYTF
.	TRBV18	TRBJ1-5	.	16	TGTGCCAGCTCACCATCCGGACAACTTAGCAATCAGCCCCAGCATTTT	CASSPSGQLSNQPQHF
once	TRBV6-4	TRBJ2-1	TRBD2	15	TGTGCCAGCAGTGTTAGTCTAGCGGCCTACAATGAGCAGTTCTTC	CASSVSLAAYNEQFF
.	TRBV7-7	TRBJ2-3	.	16	TGTGCTAGCAGCTTACGACTTACTGGGAGCACAGATACGCAGTATTTT	CASSLRLTGSTDTQYF
.	TRBV5-1	TRBJ2-1	.	15	TGCGCCAGCAGCTTGGTCACAGACCCCTACAATGAGCAGTTCTTC	CASSLVTDPYNEQFF
once	TRBV30	TRBJ2-5	TRBD2	15	TGTGCCTGGAGTCCTAGCGGGGGCCGACGGGAGACCCAGTACTTC	CAWSPSGGRRETQYF
.	TRBV29-1	TRBJ1-1	TRBD1	11	TGCAGCGTACCGCGACAGGGAGCAGCTTTCTTT	CSVPRQGAAFF
.	TRBV29-1	TRBJ2-1	TRBD2	14	TGCAGCGTGAGAGGACTAGCGGGCTACAATGAGCAGTTCTTC	CSVRGLAGYNEQFF
.	TRBV4-1	TRBJ2-1	.	17	TGCGCCAGCAGCCAAGAAGGGGTTCCCCTCTCCTACAATGAGCAGTTCTTC	CASSQEGVPLSYNEQFF